Presented here are 5 T cell receptor beta chains from one specimen sequenced in a study of blood T cell repertoires in COVID-19 (dated by TCRdb to the early 2020s). Libraries were constructed by the immunoSEQ multiplex PCR assay. The table was pulled from immuneACCESS by TCRdb, which kept in-frame rearrangements only. Such tables lose some clones; where checked, under half of the loss comes from unresolved V genes, and the rest has no known cause. The sample contains some 64,000 clones, roughly 84% of them found a single time. The ten largest clones take up about 16% of the sample. Source material: peripheral blood. These receptors all come from a man in his sixties with COVID-19, enrolled during active disease.

The rearrangement joins TRBV29-1 to TRBJ2-2; tentatively, D is TRBD1 (6 bases). Trimming left V 5 bases short and J 0 bases short, with 10 bases between. The germline CDR1 and CDR2 sequences are SQVTM and ANQGSEA. The CDR3 spans 14 residues. The CDR3 reads CSVSGQSNTGELFF. CDR3 DNA: TGCAGCGTTAGTGGACAGTCGAACACCGGGGAGCTGTTTTTT.

The rearrangement uses TRBV11-1 and TRBJ2-1; 13 bases map to TRBD2. This CDR3 is 16 amino acids long. The trim removed 5 bases at V and 4 bases at J, leaving 5 bases unmatched. The germline V gene encodes CDR1 SGHAT and CDR2 FQDESV (reference sequence). This CDR3 is CASSRLAGGSYNEQFF. The DNA for the CDR3 is TGTGCCAGCAGCCGACTAGCGGGAGGTAGTTACAATGAGCAGTTCTTC.

This clone appeared once. The chain employs TRBV5-1 and TRBJ2-2; 7 bases fit TRBD2. V shed 0 bases and J 3 bases; nucleotides not matched to a gene: 5. The length of the CDR3 is 16 residues. Germline lookup yields CDR1 SGHRS and CDR2 YFSETQ. This CDR3 is CASSLATSADTGELFF. The CDR3 region has the DNA TGCGCCAGCAGCTTGGCCACTAGCGCGGACACCGGGGAGCTGTTTTTT.

The chain couples TRBV5-3 to TRBJ2-2; no firm D call. TRBV5-3 is reported as an ORF; its role is uncertain. The CDR3 is 17 amino acids. V lost 0 bases and J 2 bases, leaving 14 bases between the germline ends. CDR3 region: CARSLVEYLLNTGELFF. CDR3 coding DNA: TGTGCCAGAAGCTTGGTTGAGTATCTGTTAAACACCGGGGAGCTGTTTTTT.

The rearrangement links TRBV7-3 to TRBJ2-3, with unresolved D. The CDR3 totals 12 residues. V was cut by 5 bases and J by 4 bases, with 7 bases left in between. The V gene's germline CDR1 is SGHTA and CDR2 FQGTGA. The CDR3 DNA sequence: TGTGCCAGCAGCCCCGGAGCAGATACGCAGTATTTT. It yields the protein CASSPGADTQYF. The full variable domain, rest sourced from reference TRBV7-3 and TRBJ2-3, is GAGVSQTPSNKVTEKGKYVELRCDPISGHTALYWYRQSLGQGPEFLIYFQGTGAADDSGLPNDRFFAVRPEGSVSTLKIQRTERGDSAVYLCASSPGADTQYFGPGTRLTVL.